Detailed here is one T cell receptor (beta chain). Time point described: after neoadjuvant nivolumab, at surgical resection. Cohort: HPV-negative, locally advanced oral cavity squamous cell carcinoma patients. This record belongs to a study of neoadjuvant anti-PD-1 for oral cavity cancer. Germline loops: CDR1 SGHRS, CDR2 YFSETQ. V dropped 5 bases and J dropped 2 bases, with 11 bases sitting between them. The CDR3 has 14 amino acids. Here immunoSEQ multiplex PCR was the method, and the copy in TCRdb shows in-frame clones only, minus some. The data show over 65,000 clones, less than 90% seen once. The rearrangement uses TRBV5-1 and TRBJ1-3; D is perhaps TRBD1 (5 bases). The source was PBMCs, collected after nivolumab (anti-PD-1) treatment. This TCR derives from a person aged 40 to 85 with oral cavity squamous cell carcinoma. The CDR3 sequence: CASSLGEPGNTIYF. The CDR3 DNA is TGCGCCAGCAGTCTGGGGGAGCCTGGAAACACCATATATTTT.